The 20 T cell receptor beta chains listed next were all sequenced from one sample in a study of T cells in Graves' hyperthyroidism and ophthalmopathy (dated by TCRdb to the late 2010s). Libraries were built with multiplex PCR. TCRdb lists the instrument as Illumina HiSeq 2000. The TCR beta CDR3 regions were amplified from the RNA transcripts. A first-round RT-PCR of the TCR CDR3 used the HTBI primer set with the Qiagen OneStep RT-PCR kit. TCRdb reprocessed the public reads (quality trimming at Q25 with fastp, clone calling with MiXCR) and kept in-frame beta chains. CDR3 protein duplicates are merged, each entry listing the most common genes and DNA. This sample holds 350,000 or so distinct CDR3 sequences; about 18% were observed only once. The ten largest account for roughly a third of the sample. The sequencing input was blood. These receptors all stem from a woman younger than 45 with Graves' hyperthyroidism that later progressed to Graves' ophthalmopathy.

V gene TRBV7-2 combines with J gene TRBJ2-1; 7 bases map to TRBD2. Germline CDR1 and CDR2: SGHTA and FQGNSA. This CDR3 spans 14 amino acids. Germline trimming cut 5 bases from V and 6 bases from J; bases unmatched to any gene: 7. For the CDR3, the DNA is TGTGCCAGCAGCAAGACTAGCCGATCCAATGAGCAGTTCTTC. Translated, it gives CASSKTSRSNEQFF.

This clonotype was observed at least ten times. The genes are TRBV3-1 and TRBJ1-1; D is undetermined. The CDR3 is 13 amino acids. Germline assignment: CDR1 LGHDT and CDR2 YNNKEL (reference sequence). The ends were cut back, 10 bases at V and 4 bases at J, with 16 bases in the middle. CDR3 bases: TGTGCCACCCGTCGGGGTTCGGGCACTGAAGCTTTCTTT. Residues: CATRRGSGTEAFF.

The chain combines TRBV15 with TRBJ1-2; D unresolved. The germline CDR1 and CDR2 sequences are LNHNV and YYDKDF (reference sequence). The CDR3 is 15 residues long. The V end lost 0 bases, the J end lost 0 bases, and 8 bases lay between the germline ends. The CDR3 region is CATSRDTEANYGYTF. In DNA form, the CDR3 reads TGTGCCACCAGCAGAGACACCGAAGCTAACTATGGCTACACCTTC.

This clonotype was detected many times. The chain joins TRBV5-1 to TRBJ1-1; D unresolved. CDR3 length: 15 amino acids. CDR1 SGHRS and CDR2 YFSETQ come from the germline V gene. V shed 6 bases and J shed 4 bases, with 19 bases lying between them. CDR3 bases: TGCGCCAGCACGGGATTACGGGCCGACCGCACTGAAGCTTTCTTT. Its translation is CASTGLRADRTEAFF.

This clonotype was recorded many times. J is TRBJ1-2 and V is TRBV2, with a possible D match to TRBD1 (5 bases). Trimming stripped 6 bases from V and 5 bases from J, with 19 bases between. The CDR3 length is 15 residues. Germline CDR1 is SNHLY and CDR2 is FYNNEI. Here the CDR3 reads CASSTPGPAIYGYTF. The CDR3 region has the DNA TGTGCCAGCAGCACCCCGGGGCCAGCTATTTATGGCTACACCTTC.

There are a few counts of this clonotype. The chain carries TRBV4-1 and TRBJ2-7; the D is unclear. Deletions cut 0 bases from V and 2 bases from J, with 5 bases between. The germline V gene encodes CDR1 MGHRA and CDR2 YSYEKL. The CDR3 is 13 amino acids. The CDR3 nucleotides read TGCGCCAGCAGCCAAGATAAAACCTACGAGCAGTACTTC. Translating gives CASSQDKTYEQYF.

This clonotype was counted many times. V usage is TRBV7-8 and J usage is TRBJ2-7; possible D gene TRBD2, 6 bases. V lost 2 bases and J 4 bases, leaving 12 bases between the germline ends. The CDR3 consists of 14 residues. Per the germline V gene, CDR1 is SGHVS and CDR2 is FQNEAQ. The CDR3 bases are TGTGCCAGCAGCTTAACGGGACTCCCTTACGAGCAGTACTTC. Translating it yields CASSLTGLPYEQYF.

This clonotype appeared many times. The V call is TRBV10-3, the J call TRBJ2-2; perhaps TRBD2 as D (6 bases). CDR1 and CDR2 (germline): ENHRY, SYGVKD. Trimming removed 3 bases at V and 11 bases at J, with 22 bases between. This CDR3 is 16 amino acids long. CDR3 protein: CAISEPPGRRGDELFF. CDR3 nucleotides: TGTGCCATCAGTGAACCTCCGGGACGGCGGGGAGATGAGCTGTTTTTT.

This clonotype has at least ten counts. The chain employs TRBV11-2 and TRBJ2-5; 9 bases are shared with TRBD2. This CDR3 comprises 20 residues. Per the germline V gene, CDR1 is SGHAT and CDR2 is FQNNGV. The V segment lost 6 bases and the J segment 0 bases; nucleotides outside the gene matches: 20. The DNA for the CDR3 is TGTGCCAGCAGGGGTGCGCTCCGGGTCAGCGGGGGGTTAAACCAAGAGACCCAGTACTTC. This sequence encodes CASRGALRVSGGLNQETQYF.

The CDR3 protein is CASSPPRLGLIYNEQFF. In DNA form, the CDR3 reads TGTGCCAGCAGCCCACCTAGACTAGGCCTTATCTACAATGAGCAGTTCTTC. This chain uses TRBV7-9 with TRBJ2-1; D is possibly TRBD2 (6 bases). Trimming removed 5 bases at V and 3 bases at J, with 20 bases between. CDR3 length equals 17 residues. CDR1 SEHNR and CDR2 FQNEAQ come from the germline V gene (reference sequence).

This clonotype has a count of ten or more. The V call is TRBV3-1, the J call TRBJ1-2; D not resolved. CDR3 length: 17 amino acids. CDR1 and CDR2 (germline): LGHDT, YNNKEL (reference sequence). The V and J ends lost 4 bases and 2 bases respectively, with 20 bases between them. CDR3 in amino acids: CASSPSELVWLNYGYTF. CDR3 nucleotides: TGTGCCAGCAGCCCCTCTGAACTTGTTTGGCTAAACTATGGCTACACCTTC.

There are many counts of this clonotype. This rearrangement joins TRBV28 to TRBJ2-3, with D tentatively TRBD2 (7 bases). This CDR3 contains 15 residues. The germline V gene has CDR1 MDHEN and CDR2 SYDVKM. V was cut by 5 bases and J by 4 bases, with 16 bases left in between. The DNA for the CDR3 is TGTGCCAGCAGTGACGCGGGGGCGAGGGCAGATACGCAGTATTTT. Its protein is CASSDAGARADTQYF.

This clonotype has a count of ten or more. The chain combines TRBV6-5 with TRBJ1-6; D not resolved. Trimming removed 0 bases from V and 6 bases from J, with 9 bases in between. The germline gives CDR1 MNHEY, CDR2 SVGAGI. The CDR3 loop spans 15 amino acids. DNA of the CDR3: TGTGCCAGCAGTTACTCAGCAGGACTTAATTCACCCCTCCACTTT. This gives the protein CASSYSAGLNSPLHF.

This clonotype showed up many times. The chain recombines TRBV2 with TRBJ2-2; perhaps TRBD1 as D (7 bases). Trimming shortened V by 9 bases and J by 4 bases, and 15 bases separated the two germline ends. The CDR3 is 14 amino acids. CDR1 is SNHLY, CDR2 FYNNEI, per germline. The CDR3 region is CASNWQGGTGELFF. The CDR3 DNA sequence: TGTGCCAGTAACTGGCAGGGGGGCACCGGGGAGCTGTTTTTT.

This chain uses TRBV6-1 with TRBJ1-1; D remains ambiguous. This CDR3 has 13 residues. Germline assignment: CDR1 MNHNS and CDR2 SASEGT. The V and J ends lost 6 bases and 10 bases respectively, with 18 bases between them. The CDR3 reads CASSSREDPGAFF. The CDR3 DNA reads TGTGCCAGCAGCTCGAGAGAGGACCCTGGAGCTTTCTTT.

This clonotype was seen only a few times. The chain combines TRBV7-2 with TRBJ1-5; D is uncertain. Per germline, CDR1 SGHTA and CDR2 FQGNSA. With 1 base removed from V and 6 bases from J, the gap between germline ends came to 7 bases. CDR3 length: 13 amino acids. CDR3 sequence reads: CASSLELGQPQHF. DNA for the CDR3: TGTGCCAGCAGCTTAGAATTGGGTCAGCCCCAGCATTTT.

The sample holds many counts of this clonotype. The CDR3 here is CASSLSGSWDNEQFF. CDR3 bases: TGTGCCAGCAGTCTTAGCGGGAGTTGGGACAATGAGCAGTTCTTC. This chain joins TRBV2 and TRBJ2-1; 9 nucleotides line up with TRBD2. This CDR3 spans 15 amino acids. Germline V gene lookup returns CDR1 SNHLY and CDR2 FYNNEI. V lost 5 bases to trimming and J lost 5 bases; unmatched junction nucleotides: 7.

At least ten counts were recorded for this clonotype. This chain links TRBV6-2 or TRBV6-3 with TRBJ1-2, with D hard to call. CDR3 size: 14 residues. The germline gives CDR1 MNHEY, CDR2 SVGEGT. Trimming shortened V by 6 bases and J by 0 bases, and 11 bases separated the two germline ends. The CDR3 spells CASSDVQTNYGYTF. CDR3 nucleotides: TGTGCCAGCAGCGACGTACAGACTAACTATGGCTACACCTTC.

The chain is built from TRBV20-1 and TRBJ2-7; 8 nucleotides align to TRBD1. CDR1 and CDR2 from the germline V gene are DFQATT and SNEGSKA (reference sequence). V trimming: 5 bases; J trimming: 1 base; junction bases outside the gene matches: 7. The CDR3 is 14 amino acids. The CDR3 nucleotides are TGCAGTGCTGAGGGACAGGACTATTCCTACGAGCAGTACTTC. As protein: CSAEGQDYSYEQYF.

The sample holds many counts of this clonotype. The chain employs TRBV19 and TRBJ2-2, with 7 bases that match TRBD2. Germline V CDR1 and CDR2: LNHDA, SQIVND (reference sequence). With V trimmed by 10 bases and J by 5 bases, 10 bases remained unmatched. There are 14 residues in the CDR3. CDR3 DNA: TGTGCCACCACATATGGGGGGGGAACCGGGGAGCTGTTTTTT. Protein product: CATTYGGGTGELFF.